A single sample gave rise to the 12 T cell receptor beta chains below, sequenced in a study of early T cells in non-severe SARS-CoV-2 infection. One entry per CDR3 protein, called by TCRdb with MiXCR from the 5' RACE reads. The repertoire holds 70,000 or so distinct CDR3 sequences, about 12% seen once, with 3.9% in the top ten. What was sequenced was whole blood. The receptors were gathered from an adult who was a healthcare worker with PCR-confirmed SARS-CoV-2 infection or an uninfected control (not recorded which).

The chain uses TRBV20-1 and TRBJ2-3, with TRBD2 matching 9 bases. CDR1 is DFQATT and CDR2 is SNEGSKA in the germline V gene (reference sequence). CDR3 size: 17 residues. V lost 0 bases, J lost 2 bases, and 9 bases stayed unmatched. The CDR3 region has the DNA TGCAGTGCTAGAGAAAAGAGGGCTAGCGGGACCACAGATACGCAGTATTTT. Amino acids: CSAREKRASGTTDTQYF.

The sample holds a few counts of this clonotype. V is TRBV5-1 and J is TRBJ2-1; possible D gene TRBD2, 5 bases. The CDR3 has 16 amino acids. Trimming stripped 0 bases from V and 0 bases from J, with 10 bases between. Germline assignment: CDR1 SGHRS and CDR2 YFSETQ. CDR3 residues: CASSLDLASSYNEQFF. CDR3 DNA: TGCGCCAGCAGCTTGGATCTAGCTTCCTCCTACAATGAGCAGTTCTTC. Drawing the rest from reference TRBV5-1 and TRBJ2-1, the complete variable domain is KAGVTQTPRYLIKTRGQQVTLSCSPISGHRSVSWYQQTPGQGLQFLFEYFSETQRNKGNFPGRFSGRQFSNSRSEMNVSTLELGDSALYLCASSLDLASSYNEQFFGPGTRLTVL.

In its sample, this clonotype was seen a few times. The chain joins TRBV18 to TRBJ2-1, with D perhaps TRBD1 (5 bases). The germline gives CDR1 KGHSH, CDR2 LQKENI. The CDR3 covers 17 residues. Trimming removed 1 base at V and 2 bases at J, with 15 bases between. The CDR3, as DNA: TGTGCCAGCTCACCACGTATCGCAAAACAGGCCTACAATGAGCAGTTCTTC. Translating gives CASSPRIAKQAYNEQFF.

Many counts were recorded for this clonotype. This chain connects TRBV20-1 to TRBJ2-1; perhaps D is TRBD1 or TRBD2 (5 bases each). Trimming took 0 bases from V and 9 from J, leaving 12 bases between them. The V gene's germline CDR1 is DFQATT and CDR2 SNEGSKA (reference sequence). This CDR3 has 13 residues. CDR3 nucleotides: TGCAGTGCTAGAGATCCGGTCGGGGCTGAGCAGTTCTTC. Translation: CSARDPVGAEQFF.

This clonotype was observed at least ten times. The chain recombines TRBV18 with TRBJ2-2, with D maybe TRBD2 (6 bases). V gave up 3 bases and J gave up 4 bases, with 18 bases separating them. CDR3 length equals 17 residues. Germline assignment: CDR1 KGHSH and CDR2 LQKENI. This CDR3 is CASSPLGAGRATGELFF. The CDR3 DNA reads TGTGCCAGCTCACCTCTCGGTGCGGGGCGAGCCACCGGGGAGCTGTTTTTT.

This clonotype came up many times. V is TRBV29-1 and J is TRBJ1-1; D gene uncertain. Germline V gene data show CDR1 as SQVTM and CDR2 as ANQGSEA. This CDR3 is built from 13 residues. With 2 bases removed from V and 4 bases from J, the gap between germline ends came to 11 bases. Written as DNA, the CDR3 is TGCAGCGTTGAAAGGGCCACTGGCACTGAAGCTTTCTTT. It is translated as CSVERATGTEAFF.

There are many counts of this clonotype. The CDR3 bases are TGTGCCAGCACCTCTAGCGGCCGGATCCCCCTCAATGAGCAGTTCTTC. This sequence encodes CASTSSGRIPLNEQFF. V and J are TRBV9 and TRBJ2-1, with 7 bases identical to TRBD2. The CDR3 has 16 amino acids. Looked up from germline, CDR1 is SGDLS and CDR2 is YYNGEE. The V segment lost 6 bases and the J segment 6 bases; nucleotides outside the gene matches: 15. Based on the CDR3 plus reference TRBV9 and TRBJ2-1, the full variable domain is DSGVTQTPKHLITATGQRVTLRCSPRSGDLSVYWYQQSLDQGLQFLIQYYNGEERAKGNILERFSAQQFPDLHSELNLSSLELGDSALYFCASTSSGRIPLNEQFFGPGTRLTVL.

This clonotype was recorded a few times. This chain uses TRBV27 with TRBJ1-1; 7 positions match TRBD1. Trimming cost V 4 bases and J 5 bases; bases outside gene matches: 7. CDR1 MNHEY and CDR2 SMNVEV come from the germline V gene (reference sequence). The CDR3 extends over 14 amino acids. In DNA, the CDR3 is TGTGCCAGCAGTTCTATGAAGACAGGGACTGAAGCTTTCTTT. It specifies CASSSMKTGTEAFF.

This chain connects TRBV2 to TRBJ2-7; D is unclear. Germline lookup yields CDR1 SNHLY and CDR2 FYNNEI. V was shortened by 4 bases and J by 2 bases, with 15 bases between the two germline ends. There are 15 residues in the CDR3. The CDR3 DNA reads TGTGCCAGCAGTGTCCCCAGACCAGAACCCTACGAGCAGTACTTC. Residues: CASSVPRPEPYEQYF.

This clonotype was observed a few times. V usage is TRBV18 and J usage is TRBJ2-1; 8 bases fit TRBD2. The CDR3 extends over 15 amino acids. With 6 bases clipped from V and 9 bases from J, the junction kept 13 bases outside the gene matches. In germline, CDR1 is KGHSH, CDR2 LQKENI. The CDR3 loop reads CASSFRAGASSEQFF. In nucleotides, the CDR3 is TGTGCCAGCTCCTTTAGAGCGGGAGCGTCGAGTGAGCAGTTCTTC.

This clonotype was found many times. This chain joins TRBV21-1 and TRBJ1-6; the table's D call, TRBD1, was not checked against the DNA. TRBV21-1 is assigned pseudogene status. This CDR3 region has 15 residues. The CDR3 loop reads CASSKPSPQGSPLHF. The CDR3 DNA reads TGTGCCAGCAGCAAACCGAGCCCACAGGGATCACCCCTCCACTTT.

In its sample, this clonotype was seen a few times. The J gene is TRBJ2-6, the V gene TRBV28; D is uncertain. The CDR3 runs to 13 residues. Trimming stripped 6 bases from V and 0 bases from J, with 3 bases between. From germline, CDR1 is MDHEN and CDR2 SYDVKM. The CDR3 loop is CASSDSGANVLTF. The CDR3, as DNA: TGTGCCAGCAGCGACTCTGGGGCCAACGTCCTGACTTTC.